Listed here are 14 T cell receptor beta chains from one sample, sequenced in a study of blood T cell repertoires in COVID-19. Using immunoSEQ multiplex PCR, the repertoire was profiled, and TCRdb retains in-frame clones only, with some absent. The sample shows about 180,000 clones, approximately 84% of them seen only once. Material: peripheral blood. The receptor source for this set is a human donor in a cohort sampled during active COVID-19.

The V call is TRBV6-4, the J call TRBJ1-6; D is unresolved. CDR1 and CDR2 from the germline V gene are MRHNA and SNTAGT. Trimming stripped 5 bases from V and 8 bases from J, with 16 bases between. The CDR3 has 15 amino acids. In nucleotides, the CDR3 is TGTGCCAGCAGTTACGATGCCGACGGAGATTCACCCCTCCACTTT. It specifies CASSYDADGDSPLHF.

The gene calls are TRBV3-1 (or the pseudogene TRBV3-2) and TRBJ2-1; D is perhaps TRBD1 (5 bases). V was pared by 2 bases and J by 5 bases, with 13 bases between. The germline gives CDR1 LGHDT, CDR2 YNNKEL (reference sequence). The CDR3 has 15 residues. The CDR3 loop reads CASSQRQGWNNEQFF. CDR3 DNA sequence: TGTGCCAGCAGCCAACGGCAGGGATGGAACAATGAGCAGTTCTTC.

The table lists this clone with a few counts. V usage is TRBV7-9 and J usage is TRBJ1-2, with D unresolved. CDR1 SEHNR and CDR2 FQNEAQ come from the germline V gene (reference sequence). V lost 4 bases to trimming and J lost 3 bases, with 12 bases between them. The CDR3 spans 14 residues. The DNA of the CDR3 is TGTGCCAGCAGCTCAACTAAGCTTGACTATGGCTACACCTTC. Translating gives CASSSTKLDYGYTF.

The chain combines TRBV7-2 with TRBJ2-4; D is possibly TRBD2 (6 bases). CDR3 size: 14 residues. The V gene's germline CDR1 is SGHTA and CDR2 FQGNSA. V was clipped by 3 bases and J by 0 bases, with 6 bases between them. CDR3 protein: CASSLRGAKNIQYF. Here the CDR3 DNA reads TGTGCCAGCAGCTTGCGGGGAGCCAAAAACATTCAGTACTTC.

The gene calls are TRBV7-9 and TRBJ1-1; D call uncertain. The V and J ends lost 2 bases and 0 bases respectively, with 7 bases between them. CDR3 length: 14 residues. Germline values: CDR1 SEHNR, CDR2 FQNEAQ (reference sequence). In DNA, the CDR3 is TGTGCCAGCAGCTTAATACGGTTGAACACTGAAGCTTTCTTT. It yields the protein CASSLIRLNTEAFF.

This clone was picked up one time. The J gene is TRBJ2-3, the V gene TRBV5-1; no firm D call. This CDR3 contains 14 residues. Looked up from germline, CDR1 is SGHRS and CDR2 is YFSETQ. The V end was cut by 3 bases, the J end by 2 bases, with 10 bases between. CDR3 nucleotides: TGCGCCAGCAGCTCGGCGGCGTACACAGATACGCAGTATTTT. Encoded protein: CASSSAAYTDTQYF. The full variable domain, with the rest looked up from reference TRBV5-1 and TRBJ2-3, is KAGVTQTPRYLIKTRGQQVTLSCSPISGHRSVSWYQQTPGQGLQFLFEYFSETQRNKGNFPGRFSGRQFSNSRSEMNVSTLELGDSALYLCASSSAAYTDTQYFGPGTRLTVL.

V usage is TRBV4-1 and J usage is TRBJ2-1, with 8 bases lining up with TRBD2. Unmatched junction bases numbered 10, after V lost 4 bases and J lost 2 bases. Germline CDR1 is MGHRA and CDR2 is YSYEKL. The CDR3 has 17 residues. CDR3 loop: CASSPGGAGGPYNEQFF. The CDR3 nucleotides read TGCGCCAGCAGCCCCGGGGGGGCGGGGGGACCCTACAATGAGCAGTTCTTC.

V and J are TRBV3-1 (or the pseudogene TRBV3-2) and TRBJ1-2; possible D gene TRBD1, 6 bases. This CDR3 spans 17 amino acids. Per germline, CDR1 LGHDT and CDR2 YNNKEL (reference sequence). Trimming took 4 bases from V and 6 from J, leaving 24 bases between them. The CDR3 sequence is CASSPQGGEGGLDGYTF. The CDR3 region has the DNA TGTGCCAGCAGCCCCCAAGGGGGGGAAGGGGGGCTGGATGGCTACACCTTC.

V usage is TRBV12-3 or TRBV12-4 and J usage is TRBJ1-2; TRBD1 matches 7 bases. J lost 6 bases, V lost 3 bases, and 4 bases had no gene match. The CDR3 sequence is 13 residues long. As DNA, the CDR3 is TGTGCCAGCAGTTTGAGTAGGGGGCATGGCTACACCTTC. It is translated as CASSLSRGHGYTF.

The V call is TRBV19, the J call TRBJ1-2, with D possibly matching TRBD1 (6 bases). The germline V gene encodes CDR1 LNHDA and CDR2 SQIVND (reference sequence). V was shortened by 5 bases and J by 5 bases, with 24 bases between the two germline ends. There are 17 residues in the CDR3. The CDR3, as DNA: TGTGCCAGTAGTGGGCCCCAACAGGGCCACCCTAGGTATGGCTACACCTTC. Protein sequence: CASSGPQQGHPRYGYTF.

The chain is built from TRBV10-3 and TRBJ2-7, with 10 bases lining up with TRBD1. Looked up from germline, CDR1 is ENHRY and CDR2 is SYGVKD. V was pared by 6 bases and J by 3 bases, with 2 bases of the junction left unmatched. This CDR3 has 13 residues. CDR3 DNA: TGTGCCATCAGGGACAGGGGGGACTACGAGCAGTACTTC. Translating gives CAIRDRGDYEQYF.

V and J are TRBV11-3 and TRBJ1-6, with D unresolved. The CDR3 spans 16 residues. The ends were cut back, 0 bases at V and 5 bases at J, with 11 bases in the middle. In germline, CDR1 is SGHNT, CDR2 YENEEA. The CDR3 loop reads CASSLEAGLDNSPLHF. The CDR3 nucleotides read TGTGCCAGCAGCTTAGAGGCGGGGTTGGATAATTCACCCCTCCACTTT.

In this sample, this clone turned up a few times. The chain joins TRBV2 to TRBJ2-5, with 7 bases lining up with TRBD2. The CDR3 consists of 13 residues. CDR1 and CDR2 (germline): SNHLY, FYNNEI. The junction had 7 bases not matched to a gene; V was cut back by 7 bases and J by 5 bases. In DNA form, the CDR3 reads TGTGCCAGCACGGGACTAACGTTCGAGACCCAGTACTTC. This sequence encodes CASTGLTFETQYF. Full variable domain (remainder filled in from reference TRBV2 and TRBJ2-5): EPEVTQTPSHQVTQMGQEVILRCVPISNHLYFYWYRQILGQKVEFLVSFYNNEISEKSEIFDDQFSVERPDGSNFTLKIRSTKLEDSAMYFCASTGLTFETQYFGPGTRLLVL.

The rearrangement joins TRBV29-1 to TRBJ1-2; the match to TRBD1 covers 7 bases. CDR3 length: 12 residues. The germline V gene encodes CDR1 SQVTM and CDR2 ANQGSEA. J was trimmed by 5 bases and V by 7 bases; bases with no gene match: 7. The CDR3 protein is CSAEDRNYGYTF. CDR3 DNA sequence: TGCAGCGCTGAGGACAGGAATTATGGCTACACCTTC.